This TCR gamma chain was sequenced for a study of gamma-delta chains in newborns, infants, children. The overall study: Innate gammadelta T cells reportedly expand polyclonally right after birth, driven by microbial exposure, per the title.

TCRdb re-called the reads using CATT. The data contain thousands of gamma-chain clones, approximately 40% of them singletons. Trimming at V came to 0 bases and at J to 0 bases, leaving 8 bases not matched to a gene. The CDR3 runs 16 residues. CDR1 is VENAVY and CDR2 is YDSYNSRV in the germline V gene. The sample holds one count of this clone. The source is a child who was a newborn, infant or young child, either healthy, febrile or measles-vaccinated (not recorded which). Sequencing input: blood. The V gene is TRGV8, the J gene TRGJ1 or TRGJ2. TCRdb lists no J gene, so it was determined here by aligning the DNA to germline. The CDR3 DNA reads TGTGCCACCTGGGATAGGCTCTCTGGGAATTATTATAAGAAACTCTTT. Amino acid sequence: CATWDRLSGNYYKKLF.